This is a list of T cell receptor beta chains from one sample in a study of T cell changes during pregnancy in multiple sclerosis. TCRdb's table, derived via immunoSEQ multiplex PCR, lists solely in-frame clones and lacks some. The sample includes about 44,000 clones, about 88% of them seen just once. The sequences come from CD4+ T cells from peripheral blood mononuclear cells, collected in the first trimester of pregnancy. These receptors were obtained from a female donor with multiple sclerosis, enrolled in a pregnancy study. CDR3s include the opening cysteine and the closing phenylalanine or tryptophan. The D gene is left open where the match is weak. Size is stated for part of the rows, as once, few or many counts, or as a class when the clone is expanded.

v_call	clone_size	j_call	d_call	cdr3_aa	cdr3_nt
TRBV11-2	-	TRBJ2-1	TRBD2	CASSYLAGGSGEQFF	TGTGCCAGCAGCTACTTAGCGGGAGGATCGGGTGAGCAGTTCTTC
TRBV5-1	-	TRBJ2-1	-	CASSLLNEQFF	TGCGCCAGCAGCTTACTAAATGAGCAGTTCTTC
TRBV29-1	-	TRBJ1-1	-	CSVEKGANTEAFF	TGCAGCGTTGAAAAAGGGGCGAACACTGAAGCTTTCTTT
TRBV5-4	-	TRBJ2-1	TRBD2	CASRAPGLAGDEQFF	TGTGCCAGCAGAGCTCCGGGACTAGCGGGAGATGAGCAGTTCTTC
TRBV5-1	-	TRBJ2-3	-	CASSLRGISTDTQYF	TGCGCCAGCAGCTTGAGGGGAATTAGCACAGATACGCAGTATTTT
TRBV10-2	-	TRBJ2-7	TRBD1	CASSVPRDRGLSYEQYF	TGCGCCAGCAGTGTTCCCCGGGACAGGGGGCTCTCCTACGAGCAGTACTTC
TRBV7-9	-	TRBJ2-1	-	CASSLAGGYNEQFF	TGTGCCAGCAGCTTAGCCGGGGGCTACAATGAGCAGTTCTTC
TRBV18	-	TRBJ2-1	TRBD1	CASSPGQGVSSEQFF	TGTGCCAGCTCACCCGGACAGGGGGTCTCTAGCGAGCAGTTCTTC
TRBV2	-	TRBJ1-2	-	CASNGGPGYGYTF	TGTGCCAGCAATGGGGGCCCGGGCTATGGCTACACCTTC
TRBV27	once	TRBJ2-1	-	CASSSTYNEQFF	TGTGCCAGCAGTTCTACCTACAATGAGCAGTTCTTC
TRBV15	-	TRBJ2-5	-	CATSRDRGMQRETQYF	TGTGCCACCAGCAGAGATCGGGGTATGCAACGAGAGACCCAGTACTTC
TRBV11-2	-	TRBJ2-1	TRBD2	CASSPGTSSYNEQFF	TGTGCCAGCAGCCCCGGGACTAGCTCCTACAATGAGCAGTTCTTC
TRBV30	-	TRBJ1-1	-	CAWNPKGRGDTEAFF	TGTGCCTGGAATCCGAAGGGCCGGGGGGACACTGAAGCTTTCTTT
TRBV2	-	TRBJ1-2	-	CARLVLGVGLANYGYTF	TGTGCCAGGCTTGTCCTAGGTGTGGGACTGGCCAACTATGGCTACACCTTC
TRBV27	-	TRBJ1-3	TRBD1	CASSRTGGFSGNTIYF	TGTGCCAGCTCCAGGACAGGGGGGTTCTCTGGAAACACCATATATTTT
TRBV7-9	-	TRBJ2-1	-	CASSMQGSSYNEQFF	TGTGCCAGCAGCATGCAGGGTAGCTCCTACAATGAGCAGTTCTTC
TRBV6-6	-	TRBJ1-5	TRBD1	CASSPRDRGEAQPQHF	TGTGCCAGCAGTCCTCGGGACAGGGGAGAGGCTCAGCCCCAGCATTTT
TRBV6-1	-	TRBJ1-1	-	CASMKEGILNTEAFF	TGTGCCAGCATGAAGGAGGGCATATTGAACACTGAAGCTTTCTTT
TRBV4-1	-	TRBJ2-5	TRBD1	CASSQFPDRGVETQYF	TGCGCCAGCAGCCAGTTTCCGGACAGGGGGGTCGAGACCCAGTACTTC
TRBV18	-	TRBJ2-1	-	CASSPTVGMWLLDEQFF	TGTGCCAGCTCACCTACCGTCGGGATGTGGTTGTTGGATGAGCAGTTCTTC
TRBV10-3	-	TRBJ2-3	TRBD2	CAISDEAGGADTQYF	TGTGCCATCAGTGACGAGGCGGGAGGTGCAGATACGCAGTATTTT
TRBV28	-	TRBJ1-2	-	CASSPTPYRAHGYTF	TGTGCCAGCAGTCCGACGCCTTACAGGGCCCATGGCTACACCTTC
TRBV4-1	-	TRBJ2-5	TRBD2	CASSQGLIAGGKGPETQYF	TGCGCCAGCAGCCAAGGTTTAATAGCGGGAGGTAAGGGCCCAGAGACCCAGTACTTC
TRBV18	-	TRBJ2-7	-	CASSPQSGATYEQYF	TGTGCCAGCTCACCACAGAGTGGAGCGACCTACGAGCAGTACTTC
TRBV28	-	TRBJ1-5	-	CASSLLGAGAVGQPQHF	TGTGCCAGCAGCCTCCTCGGGGCGGGGGCTGTAGGTCAGCCCCAGCATTTT
TRBV7-9	-	TRBJ2-3	TRBD2	CASSLTSGSSDTQYF	TGTGCCAGCAGCTTGACTAGCGGGAGCTCAGATACGCAGTATTTT
TRBV23-1	-	TRBJ2-5	TRBD1	CASSPTGEVLWEETQYF	TGCGCCAGCAGTCCGACAGGGGAGGTCCTTTGGGAGGAGACCCAGTACTTC
TRBV11-3	-	TRBJ1-1	TRBD1	CASSRDRASTEAFF	TGTGCCAGCAGCCGCGACAGGGCGAGCACTGAAGCTTTCTTT
TRBV6-5	-	TRBJ2-3	-	CASSFRQSTDTQYF	TGTGCCAGCAGTTTCAGACAGAGCACAGATACGCAGTATTTT
TRBV10-2	-	TRBJ1-4	-	CASSERGRPNEKLFF	TGCGCCAGCAGTGAACGAGGGCGACCTAATGAAAAACTGTTTTTT
TRBV6-1	-	TRBJ1-2	TRBD1	CASSVPSGGNYGYTF	TGTGCCAGCAGTGTACCGTCAGGGGGAAACTATGGCTACACCTTC
TRBV4-3	-	TRBJ2-7	TRBD1	CASSRQQGAHEQYF	TGCGCCAGCAGCCGACAACAGGGGGCCCACGAGCAGTACTTC
TRBV9	few	TRBJ1-2	TRBD1	CASSAGGQGNYGYTF	TGTGCCAGCAGCGCCGGGGGACAGGGTAACTATGGCTACACCTTC
TRBV28	-	TRBJ1-2	TRBD1	CASSTRQGAQGYTF	TGTGCCAGCAGTACTCGACAGGGGGCGCAGGGCTACACCTTC
TRBV5-1	-	TRBJ2-3	TRBD2	CASSLGTSGGTDTQYF	TGCGCCAGCAGCTTGGGGACTAGCGGAGGCACAGATACGCAGTATTTT
TRBV5-1	-	TRBJ2-1	-	CASSSGNEQFF	TGCGCCAGCAGCTCAGGGAATGAGCAGTTCTTC
TRBV30	-	TRBJ1-1	TRBD1	CAWSITGGRAFF	TGTGCCTGGAGTATTACAGGGGGCAGGGCTTTCTTT
TRBV4-2	-	TRBJ1-1	-	CASSQDQLGAVKAFF	TGTGCCAGCAGCCAAGATCAGTTAGGGGCGGTTAAGGCTTTCTTT
TRBV7-9	-	TRBJ1-2	-	CASTVDSNYGYTF	TGTGCCAGCACCGTCGACAGTAACTATGGCTACACCTTC
TRBV25-1	once	TRBJ1-2	-	CASSVVPDYGYTF	TGTGCCAGCAGTGTGGTGCCAGACTATGGCTACACCTTC
TRBV6-4	-	TRBJ1-2	TRBD1	CASSEDGQGYGYTF	TGTGCCAGCAGTGAGGACGGACAGGGCTATGGCTACACCTTC
TRBV5-5	-	TRBJ2-7	-	CASSPQGHDAYEQYF	TGTGCCAGCAGTCCCCAGGGTCACGACGCCTACGAGCAGTACTTC
TRBV2	-	TRBJ2-2	-	CASSEWKLVSSGELFF	TGTGCCAGCAGTGAATGGAAACTAGTTAGTTCCGGGGAGCTGTTTTTT
TRBV4-2	-	TRBJ1-2	-	CASSQDLKEARRGYTF	TGTGCCAGCAGCCAAGATCTGAAGGAGGCGCGGCGTGGCTACACCTTC
TRBV30	-	TRBJ2-7	-	CAWSLLKGGGDEQYF	TGTGCCTGGAGTCTCCTCAAGGGAGGAGGAGACGAGCAGTACTTC
TRBV18	-	TRBJ1-2	TRBD1	CASSLRDSDYGYTF	TGTGCCAGCTCACTCCGGGACAGCGACTATGGCTACACCTTC
TRBV27	-	TRBJ1-4	-	CASSLSRGLGPNEKLFF	TGTGCCAGCAGTTTATCGAGGGGGTTGGGGCCTAATGAAAAACTGTTTTTT
TRBV6-1	-	TRBJ1-1	-	CASSVDKFGWAFF	TGTGCCAGCAGTGTGGACAAGTTCGGTTGGGCTTTCTTT
TRBV5-4	-	TRBJ2-3	TRBD2	CASSPNSGRGDTQYF	TGTGCCAGCAGCCCAAACTCAGGGCGGGGGGATACGCAGTATTTT
TRBV28	-	TRBJ1-5	-	CASSFGQGQPQHF	TGTGCCAGCAGTTTTGGGCAGGGTCAGCCCCAGCATTTT
TRBV5-1	-	TRBJ2-1	TRBD1	CASSQQGGQHNEQFF	TGCGCCAGCAGTCAACAGGGGGGACAACACAATGAGCAGTTCTTC
TRBV5-1	few	TRBJ2-3	TRBD2	CASSATSSATDTQYF	TGCGCCAGCAGCGCGACTAGCAGTGCCACAGATACGCAGTATTTT
TRBV7-9	-	TRBJ2-7	-	CASSLPRESYEQYF	TGTGCCAGCAGCTTACCCCGAGAGAGCTACGAGCAGTACTTC
TRBV2	once	TRBJ2-1	-	CASSEQSSSYNEQFF	TGTGCCAGCAGTGAACAAAGTAGCTCCTACAATGAGCAGTTCTTC
TRBV5-1	-	TRBJ1-5	-	CASSPSDPWGDQPQHF	TGCGCCAGCAGCCCCTCGGATCCCTGGGGCGATCAGCCCCAGCATTTT
TRBV7-9	once	TRBJ1-1	-	CASSLGAGAATEAFF	TGTGCCAGCAGCTTGGGGGCAGGGGCGGCCACTGAAGCTTTCTTT
TRBV6-6	-	TRBJ1-2	TRBD1	CASSHQTGGSYGYTF	TGTGCCAGCAGTCACCAAACAGGGGGGTCCTATGGCTACACCTTC
TRBV5-6	-	TRBJ1-4	-	CASSLEQGNEKLFF	TGTGCCAGCAGCTTGGAGCAGGGAAACGAAAAACTGTTTTTT
TRBV5-4	-	TRBJ2-5	-	CASSLAAGQETQYF	TGTGCCAGCAGCTTGGCGGCAGGACAAGAGACCCAGTACTTC
TRBV2	-	TRBJ2-7	TRBD2	CASSSRGGSSYEQYF	TGTGCCAGCAGTTCCCGGGGGGGCAGTTCCTACGAGCAGTACTTC